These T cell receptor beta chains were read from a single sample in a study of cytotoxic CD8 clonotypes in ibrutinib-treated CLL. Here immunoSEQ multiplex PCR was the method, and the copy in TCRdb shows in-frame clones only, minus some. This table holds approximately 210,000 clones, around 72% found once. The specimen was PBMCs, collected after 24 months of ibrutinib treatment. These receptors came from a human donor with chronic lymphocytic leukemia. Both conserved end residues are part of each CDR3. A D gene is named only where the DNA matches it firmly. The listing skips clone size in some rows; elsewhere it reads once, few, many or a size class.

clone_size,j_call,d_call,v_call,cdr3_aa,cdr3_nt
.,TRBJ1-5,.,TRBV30,CAWSGVNSHQPQHF,TGTGCCTGGAGTGGTGTCAACAGTCATCAGCCCCAGCATTTT
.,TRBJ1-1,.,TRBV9,CASSATGQINTEAFF,TGTGCCAGCAGCGCCACCGGACAGATTAACACTGAAGCTTTCTTT
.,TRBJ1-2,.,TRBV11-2,CASSLDQAVNYGYTF,TGTGCCAGCAGCTTAGATCAAGCAGTTAACTATGGCTACACCTTC
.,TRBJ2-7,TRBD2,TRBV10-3,CAISEPGLAGEVQYF,TGTGCCATCAGTGAGCCAGGGCTAGCGGGAGAGGTGCAGTACTTC
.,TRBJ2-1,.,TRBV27,CASTPGWGSSYNEQFF,TGTGCCAGCACTCCCGGTTGGGGGAGCTCCTACAATGAGCAGTTCTTC
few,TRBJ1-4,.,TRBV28,CASSVWADNEKLFF,TGTGCCAGCAGTGTCTGGGCTGATAATGAAAAACTGTTTTTT
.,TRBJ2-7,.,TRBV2,CASSELLGKQYF,TGTGCCAGCAGTGAACTCCTGGGAAAGCAGTACTTC
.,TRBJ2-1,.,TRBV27,CASSFLDEQFF,TGTGCCAGCAGTTTTTTGGATGAGCAGTTCTTC
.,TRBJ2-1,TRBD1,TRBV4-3,CASSLSGQGGDEQFF,TGCGCCAGCAGCCTTTCCGGACAGGGGGGTGATGAGCAGTTCTTC
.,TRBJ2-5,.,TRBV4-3,CASSQALRGTQYF,TGCGCCAGCAGCCAAGCGCTCCGGGGGACCCAGTACTTC
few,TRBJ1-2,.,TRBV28,CASSLYQGQYGYTF,TGTGCCAGCAGTTTGTATCAAGGACAGTATGGCTACACCTTC
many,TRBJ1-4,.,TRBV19,CASRAVNEKLFF,TGTGCCAGTAGGGCGGTTAATGAAAAACTGTTTTTT
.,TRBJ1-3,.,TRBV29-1,CSVAGRSSGNTIYF,TGCAGCGTTGCGGGACGGAGCTCTGGAAACACCATATATTTT
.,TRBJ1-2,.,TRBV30,CAVKAANYGYTF,TGTGCCGTTAAGGCGGCTAACTATGGCTACACCTTC
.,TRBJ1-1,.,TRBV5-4,CASSPAAGVTEAFF,TGTGCCAGCAGCCCTGCCGCCGGGGTTACTGAAGCTTTCTTT
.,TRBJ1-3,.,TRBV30,CAWSETTGQYSGNTIYF,TGTGCCTGGAGTGAAACCACTGGACAGTACTCTGGAAACACCATATATTTT